A single sample gave rise to the 19 T cell receptor beta chains below, sequenced in a study of T-cell memory formation after mild COVID-19. TCRdb re-called the 5' RACE reads with MiXCR, one entry per CDR3 protein. The profile shows approximately 400,000 distinct CDR3 sequences, roughly 26% of them singletons. What was sequenced was PBMCs or a T cell subset sorted from them (not recorded which). The receptors were gathered from an adult woman who had mild COVID-19 (a few samples of this study predate the infection). Cell type and time point are not known.

This clonotype has only a few counts. The rearrangement joins TRBV5-4 to TRBJ2-1; TRBD2 is a possible D gene (7 bases). Trimming shortened V by 2 bases and J by 6 bases, and 12 bases separated the two germline ends. The CDR3 contains 14 residues. Germline CDR1 SGHNT, CDR2 YYREEE (reference sequence). CDR3 sequence reads: CASSLGGAGNEQFF. The CDR3 coding sequence is TGTGCCAGCAGCTTAGGGGGGGCGGGCAATGAGCAGTTCTTC.

V is TRBV7-9 and J is TRBJ2-2, with 7 positions matching TRBD2. CDR3 length: 24 residues. J was trimmed by 7 bases and V by 2 bases; bases with no gene match: 34. Per the germline V gene, CDR1 is SEHNR and CDR2 is FQNEAQ (reference sequence). The CDR3 nucleotides are TGTGCCAGCAGCTTACCCTTGGTACCCCCTTCAACGTCGAGCGGGATAGGGTCACGCGGGGAGCTGTTTTTT. Translated, it gives CASSLPLVPPSTSSGIGSRGELFF.

This clonotype was seen a few times. The chain carries TRBV5-1 and TRBJ2-3; 9 bases align to TRBD1. The CDR3 contains 17 residues. Trimming removed 2 bases from V and 4 bases from J; junction bases left unmatched: 11. Germline V gene data show CDR1 as SGHRS and CDR2 as YFSETQ. CDR3 nucleotides: TGCGCCAGCAGCTTCGCCCCGACAGGGGGTAACCCAGATACGCAGTATTTT. It is translated as CASSFAPTGGNPDTQYF.

The genes are TRBV7-9 and TRBJ1-1; D is unresolved. The V end was cut by 5 bases, the J end by 4 bases, with 11 bases between. CDR3 size: 13 residues. Germline V gives CDR1 SEHNR, CDR2 FQNEAQ (reference sequence). This CDR3 is CASSTQRSTEAFF. The CDR3 nucleotides are TGTGCCAGCAGCACGCAACGGAGCACTGAAGCTTTCTTT.

This clonotype was recorded a few times. The chain is built from TRBV27 and TRBJ2-5; 7 bases fit TRBD1. Germline V CDR1 and CDR2: MNHEY, SMNVEV (reference sequence). Unmatched junction bases numbered 1, after V lost 3 bases and J lost 0 bases. The CDR3 contains 14 residues. Here the CDR3 reads CASSLDRNQETQYF. The DNA of the CDR3 is TGTGCCAGCAGTTTGGACAGGAACCAAGAGACCCAGTACTTC.

This clonotype was counted a few times. The chain combines TRBV7-9 with TRBJ2-7; 9 bases agree with TRBD1. Germline V gene sequence: CDR1 SEHNR, CDR2 FQNEAQ (reference sequence). The CDR3 has 14 residues. The V segment lost 5 bases and the J segment 4 bases; nucleotides outside the gene matches: 6. CDR3 loop: CASSTWDRVYEQYF. The CDR3 region has the DNA TGTGCCAGCAGCACCTGGGACAGGGTATACGAGCAGTACTTC. The full variable domain, rest sourced from reference TRBV7-9 and TRBJ2-7, is DTGVSQNPRHKITKRGQNVTFRCDPISEHNRLYWYRQTLGQGPEFLTYFQNEAQLEKSRLLSDRFSAERPKGSFSTLEIQRTEQGDSAMYLCASSTWDRVYEQYFGPGTRLTVT.

The rearrangement uses TRBV11-2 and TRBJ1-6; D is uncertain. V was shortened by 3 bases and J by 9 bases, with 15 bases between the two germline ends. CDR3 length equals 15 residues. Germline assignment: CDR1 SGHAT and CDR2 FQNNGV. Written as DNA, the CDR3 is TGTGCCAGCAGCTTGGCGGTAATTGAAAGTTCACCCCTCCACTTT. Protein product: CASSLAVIESSPLHF.

The V and J genes are TRBV12-3 or TRBV12-4 and TRBJ2-1; perhaps TRBD1 as D (6 bases). V was trimmed by 6 bases and J by 7 bases, leaving 22 bases between them. The CDR3 runs 16 residues. Here the CDR3 reads CASRTGPAMSGNEQFF. CDR3 nucleotide sequence: TGTGCCAGCAGGACAGGACCCGCCATGTCTGGGAATGAGCAGTTCTTC.

The rearrangement joins TRBV20-1 to TRBJ1-2; D unclear. The CDR3 is made up of 12 amino acids. Trimming stripped 6 bases from V and 2 bases from J, with 10 bases between. Germline assignment: CDR1 DFQATT and CDR2 SNEGSKA (reference sequence). This CDR3 reads CSAADKNYGYTF. Here the CDR3 DNA reads TGCAGTGCGGCAGACAAGAACTATGGCTACACCTTC.

This chain links TRBV4-1 with TRBJ2-7; 9 bases agree with TRBD2. Germline trimming cut 1 base from V and 0 bases from J; bases unmatched to any gene: 4. Germline values: CDR1 MGHRA, CDR2 YSYEKL. This CDR3 region has 16 residues. CDR3 bases: TGCGCCAGCAGCCAAGGTAGCGGGAGATACTCCTACGAGCAGTACTTC. Protein: CASSQGSGRYSYEQYF.

This chain links TRBV12-3 or TRBV12-4 with TRBJ1-3; possible D gene TRBD1, 6 bases. This CDR3 has 14 residues. Between the trimmed V and J ends, which lost 11 bases and 4 bases, there was a span of 18 bases. The CDR3 loop reads CAGAWAGAGNTIYF. The CDR3 nucleotides read TGTGCCGGCGCTTGGGCAGGGGCAGGAAACACCATATATTTT.

The sample holds a few counts of this clonotype. V and J are TRBV7-2 and TRBJ2-3, with TRBD2 matching over 7 bases. This CDR3 is 17 amino acids long. Germline lookup yields CDR1 SGHTA and CDR2 FQGNSA. V was pared by 2 bases and J by 6 bases, with 14 bases of the junction left unmatched. CDR3 loop: CASSLTAGLPRADTQYF. The DNA of the CDR3 is TGTGCCAGCAGCTTAACAGCGGGGCTACCCCGGGCGGATACGCAGTATTTT.

This clonotype has ten or more counts. V and J are TRBV12-3 or TRBV12-4 and TRBJ2-7; 11 bases match TRBD1. The J segment lost 4 bases and the V segment lost 5 bases, leaving 4 bases of the junction unmatched. The CDR3 totals 14 residues. The CDR3: CASSNRDRGYEQYF. CDR3 DNA sequence: TGTGCCAGCAGTAACCGGGACAGGGGGTACGAGCAGTACTTC.

This clonotype has more than one count but fewer than ten. The J gene is TRBJ2-7, the V gene TRBV7-8; tentative D call: TRBD2 (6 bases). The CDR3 consists of 16 residues. Trimming took off 4 bases at V and 2 bases at J, with 18 bases between the two ends. CDR1 and CDR2 from the germline V gene are SGHVS and FQNEAQ. In DNA form, the CDR3 reads TGTGCCAGCAGCTCACCCACAAGGGGCGGGACCTACGAGCAGTACTTC. This codes for CASSSPTRGGTYEQYF. The full variable domain, in which reference TRBV7-8 and TRBJ2-7 provide the parts outside the CDR3, is GAGVSQSPRYKVAKRGQDVALRCDPISGHVSLFWYQQALGQGPEFLTYFQNEAQLDKSGLPSDRFFAERPEGSVSTLKIQRTQQEDSAVYLCASSSPTRGGTYEQYFGPGTRLTVT.

This clonotype was detected only a few times. The V call is TRBV7-6, the J call TRBJ2-5, with 9 bases matching TRBD2. Germline-derived CDR1 and CDR2 are SGHVS and FNYEAQ. J was trimmed by 5 bases and V by 8 bases; bases with no gene match: 6. This CDR3 is built from 13 residues. The DNA of the CDR3 is TGTGCCAGCGCGCGGGGGGGCCTCGAGACCCAGTACTTC. Translation gives CASARGGLETQYF.

The chain is built from TRBV11-2 and TRBJ2-2; tentatively, D is TRBD2 (6 bases). This CDR3 comprises 15 residues. V was trimmed by 2 bases and J by 5 bases, leaving 12 bases between them. CDR1 SGHAT and CDR2 FQNNGV come from the germline V gene. CDR3 residues: CASSLYQAGTGELFF. The DNA for the CDR3 is TGTGCCAGCAGCTTATATCAGGCGGGGACCGGGGAGCTGTTTTTT.

The J gene is TRBJ2-6, the V gene TRBV4-1; D remains unclear. V lost 1 base to trimming and J lost 2 bases, with 0 bases between them. The CDR3 extends over 13 amino acids. In germline, CDR1 is MGHRA, CDR2 YSYEKL. The CDR3 coding sequence is TGCGCCAGCAGCCAAGCTGGGGCCAACGTCCTGACTTTC. This translates into CASSQAGANVLTF.

This chain uses TRBV29-1 with TRBJ2-1, with a tentative D call TRBD1 (6 bases). This CDR3 comprises 13 residues. Trimming removed 6 bases at V and 8 bases at J, with 17 bases between. Germline CDR1 SQVTM, CDR2 ANQGSEA. CDR3 nucleotide sequence: TGCAGCGTCGGACCCCAACAGGGCTATGAGCAGTTCTTC. Protein: CSVGPQQGYEQFF.

The V and J genes are TRBV3-1 and TRBJ2-7; D uncertain. Per germline, CDR1 LGHDT and CDR2 YNNKEL (reference sequence). This CDR3 spans 12 amino acids. V shed 3 bases and J shed 3 bases, with 6 bases lying between them. The CDR3 sequence: CASSQRYYEQYF. Here the CDR3 DNA reads TGTGCCAGCAGCCAGAGGTACTACGAGCAGTACTTC.